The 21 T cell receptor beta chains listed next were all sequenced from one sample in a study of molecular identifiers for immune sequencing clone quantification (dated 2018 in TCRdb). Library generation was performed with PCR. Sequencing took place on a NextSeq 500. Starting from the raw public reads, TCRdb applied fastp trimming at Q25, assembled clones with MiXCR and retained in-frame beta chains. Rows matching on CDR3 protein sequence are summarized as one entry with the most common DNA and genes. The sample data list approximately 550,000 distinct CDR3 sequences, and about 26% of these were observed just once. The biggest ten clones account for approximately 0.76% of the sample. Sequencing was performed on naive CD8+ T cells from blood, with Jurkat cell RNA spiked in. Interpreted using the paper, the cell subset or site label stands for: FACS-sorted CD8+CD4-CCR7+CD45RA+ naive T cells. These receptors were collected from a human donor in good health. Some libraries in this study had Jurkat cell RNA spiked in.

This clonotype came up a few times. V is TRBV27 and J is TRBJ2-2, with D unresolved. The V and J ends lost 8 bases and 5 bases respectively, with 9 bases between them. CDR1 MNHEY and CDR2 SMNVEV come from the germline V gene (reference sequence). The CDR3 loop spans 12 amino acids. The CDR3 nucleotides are TGTGCCAGCCGTCCTGGGACCGGGGAGCTGTTTTTT. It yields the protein CASRPGTGELFF.

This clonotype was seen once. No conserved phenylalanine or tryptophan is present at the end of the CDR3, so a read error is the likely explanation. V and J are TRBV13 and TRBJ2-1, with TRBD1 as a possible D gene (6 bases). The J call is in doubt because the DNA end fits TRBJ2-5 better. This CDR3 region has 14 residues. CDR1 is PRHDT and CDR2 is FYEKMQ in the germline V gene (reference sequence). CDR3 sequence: CASSLTDRQETQYL. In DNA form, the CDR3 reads TGTGCCAGCAGCTTAACGGACAGACAAGAGACCCAGTACCTC.

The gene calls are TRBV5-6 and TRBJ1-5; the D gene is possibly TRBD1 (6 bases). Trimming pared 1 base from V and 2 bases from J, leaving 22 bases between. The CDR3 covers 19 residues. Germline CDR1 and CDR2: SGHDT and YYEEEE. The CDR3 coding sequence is TGTGCCAGCAGCTTGTTTGGTGGGGGGCTAGTCGGTGGCAATCAGCCCCAGCATTTT. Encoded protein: CASSLFGGGLVGGNQPQHF. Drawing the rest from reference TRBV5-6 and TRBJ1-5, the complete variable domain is DAGVTQSPTHLIKTRGQQVTLRCSPKSGHDTVSWYQQALGQGPQFIFQYYEEEERQRGNFPDRFSGHQFPNYSSELNVNALLLGDSALYLCASSLFGGGLVGGNQPQHFGDGTRLSIL.

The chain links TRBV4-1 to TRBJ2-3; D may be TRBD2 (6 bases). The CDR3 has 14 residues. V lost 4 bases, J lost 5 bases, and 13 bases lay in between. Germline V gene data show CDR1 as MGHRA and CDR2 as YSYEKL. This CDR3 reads CASSPGTVGDTQYF. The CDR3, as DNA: TGCGCCAGCAGCCCCGGGACTGTGGGAGATACGCAGTATTTT.

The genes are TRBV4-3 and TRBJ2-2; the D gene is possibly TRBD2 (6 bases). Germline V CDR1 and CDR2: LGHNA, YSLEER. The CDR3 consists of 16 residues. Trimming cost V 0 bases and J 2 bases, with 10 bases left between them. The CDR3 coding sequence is TGCGCCAGCAGCCAAGATGGGGGGTTTAACACCGGGGAGCTGTTTTTT. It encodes CASSQDGGFNTGELFF.

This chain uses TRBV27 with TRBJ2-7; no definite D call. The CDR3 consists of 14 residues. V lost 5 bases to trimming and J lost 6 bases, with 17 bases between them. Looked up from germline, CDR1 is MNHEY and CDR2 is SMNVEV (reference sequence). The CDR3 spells CASSRDPGMSEQYF. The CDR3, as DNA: TGTGCCAGCAGTCGTGACCCCGGAATGAGCGAGCAGTACTTC.

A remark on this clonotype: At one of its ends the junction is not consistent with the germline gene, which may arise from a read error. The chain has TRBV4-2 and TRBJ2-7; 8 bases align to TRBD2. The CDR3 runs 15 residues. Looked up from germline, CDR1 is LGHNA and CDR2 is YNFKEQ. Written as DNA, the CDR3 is TGTGCCAGCGGCCAAGACAGCGGGAGTCTCTACGAGCAGTACTTC. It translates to CASGQDSGSLYEQYF.

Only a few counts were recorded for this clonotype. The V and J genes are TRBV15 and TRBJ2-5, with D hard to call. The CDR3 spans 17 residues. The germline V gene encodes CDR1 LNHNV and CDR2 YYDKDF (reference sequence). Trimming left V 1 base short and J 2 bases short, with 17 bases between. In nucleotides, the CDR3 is TGTGCCACCAGCAGAGGGTATTCGGATCCGTTACAAGAGACCCAGTACTTC. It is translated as CATSRGYSDPLQETQYF. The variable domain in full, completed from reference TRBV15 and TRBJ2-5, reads DAMVIQNPRYQVTQFGKPVTLSCSQTLNHNVMYWYQQKSSQAPKLLFHYYDKDFNNEADTPDNFQSRRPNTSFCFLDIRSPGLGDTAMYLCATSRGYSDPLQETQYFGPGTRLLVL.

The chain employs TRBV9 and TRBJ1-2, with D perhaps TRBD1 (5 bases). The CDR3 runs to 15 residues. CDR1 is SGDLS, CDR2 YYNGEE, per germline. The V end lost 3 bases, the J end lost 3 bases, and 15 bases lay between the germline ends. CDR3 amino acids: CASSAPPDRDYGYTF. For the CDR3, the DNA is TGTGCCAGCAGCGCACCCCCTGACAGAGACTATGGCTACACCTTC.

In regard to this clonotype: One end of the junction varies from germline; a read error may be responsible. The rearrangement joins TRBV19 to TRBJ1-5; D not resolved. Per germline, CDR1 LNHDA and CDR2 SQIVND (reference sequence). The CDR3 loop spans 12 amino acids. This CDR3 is CASSIGGQPLHF. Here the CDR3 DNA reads TGTGCCAGTAGTATAGGGGGTCAGCCCCTGCATTTT.

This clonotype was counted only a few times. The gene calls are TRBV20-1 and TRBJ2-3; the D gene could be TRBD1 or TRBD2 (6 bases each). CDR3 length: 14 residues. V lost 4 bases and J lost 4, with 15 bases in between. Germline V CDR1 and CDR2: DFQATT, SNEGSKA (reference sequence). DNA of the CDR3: TGCAGTGCTACTGCGAGGGGGGACCCAGATACGCAGTATTTT. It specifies CSATARGDPDTQYF.

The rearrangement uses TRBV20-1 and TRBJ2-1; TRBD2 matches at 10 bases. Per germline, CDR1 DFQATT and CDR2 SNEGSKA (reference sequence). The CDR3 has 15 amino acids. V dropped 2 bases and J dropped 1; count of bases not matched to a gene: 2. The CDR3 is CSARSSGRSYNEQFF. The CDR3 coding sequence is TGCAGTGCTAGAAGTAGCGGGAGGTCCTACAATGAGCAGTTCTTC.

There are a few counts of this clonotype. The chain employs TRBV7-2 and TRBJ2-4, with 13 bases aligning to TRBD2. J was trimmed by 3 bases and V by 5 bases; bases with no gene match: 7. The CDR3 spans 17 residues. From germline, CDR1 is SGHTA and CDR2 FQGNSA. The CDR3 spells CASSRTSGGEDKNIQYF. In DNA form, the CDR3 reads TGTGCCAGCAGCCGGACTAGCGGGGGCGAGGACAAAAACATTCAGTACTTC.

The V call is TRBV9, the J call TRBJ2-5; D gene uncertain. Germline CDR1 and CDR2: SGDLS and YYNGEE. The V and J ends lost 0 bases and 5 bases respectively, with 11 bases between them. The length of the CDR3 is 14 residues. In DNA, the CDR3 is TGTGCCAGCAGCGTAGCAGGCCTGTGGGAGACCCAGTACTTC. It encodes CASSVAGLWETQYF.

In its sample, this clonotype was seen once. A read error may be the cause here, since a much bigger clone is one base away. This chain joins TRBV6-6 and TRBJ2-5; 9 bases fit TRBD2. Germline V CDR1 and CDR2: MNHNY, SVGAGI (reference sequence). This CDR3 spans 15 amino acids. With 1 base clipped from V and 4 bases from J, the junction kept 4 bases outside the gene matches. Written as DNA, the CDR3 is TGTGCCAGCAGTTACTGGCGGGAGGGGGGAGAGACCCAGTACTTC. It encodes CASSYWREGGETQYF.

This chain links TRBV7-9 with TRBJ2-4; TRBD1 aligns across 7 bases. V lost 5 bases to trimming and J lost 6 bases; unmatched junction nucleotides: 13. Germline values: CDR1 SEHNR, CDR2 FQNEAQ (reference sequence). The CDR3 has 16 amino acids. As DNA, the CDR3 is TGTGCCAGCAGCCCGTTGGAGAGGGGGCGGAGAAACATTCAGTACTTC. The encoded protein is CASSPLERGRRNIQYF.

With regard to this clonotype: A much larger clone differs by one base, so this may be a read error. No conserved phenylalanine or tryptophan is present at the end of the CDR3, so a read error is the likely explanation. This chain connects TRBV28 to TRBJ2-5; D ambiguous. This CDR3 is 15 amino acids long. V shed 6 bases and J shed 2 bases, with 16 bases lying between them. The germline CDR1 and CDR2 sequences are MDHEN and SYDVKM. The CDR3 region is CASSLVGYQQETQYL. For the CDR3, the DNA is TGTGCCAGCAGCCTCGTCGGGTACCAACAAGAGACCCAGTACCTC.

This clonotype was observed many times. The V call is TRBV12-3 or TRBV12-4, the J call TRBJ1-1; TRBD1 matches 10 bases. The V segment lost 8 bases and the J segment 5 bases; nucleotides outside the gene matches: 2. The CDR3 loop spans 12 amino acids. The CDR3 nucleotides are TGTGCCAGCTGGGACAGGGGAACTGAAGCTTTCTTT. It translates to CASWDRGTEAFF.

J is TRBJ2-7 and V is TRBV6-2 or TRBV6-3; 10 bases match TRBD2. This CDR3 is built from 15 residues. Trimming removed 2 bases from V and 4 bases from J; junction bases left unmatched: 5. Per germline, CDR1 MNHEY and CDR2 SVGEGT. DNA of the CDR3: TGTGCCAGCAGTTACGATCTAGCGGGAGTTTACGAGCAGTACTTC. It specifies CASSYDLAGVYEQYF.

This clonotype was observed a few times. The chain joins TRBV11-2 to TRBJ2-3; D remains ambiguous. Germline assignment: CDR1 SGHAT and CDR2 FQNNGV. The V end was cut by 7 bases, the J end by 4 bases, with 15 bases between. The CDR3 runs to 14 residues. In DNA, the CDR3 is TGTGCCAGCAACCTACCCCCAGGCGCAGATACGCAGTATTTT. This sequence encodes CASNLPPGADTQYF.

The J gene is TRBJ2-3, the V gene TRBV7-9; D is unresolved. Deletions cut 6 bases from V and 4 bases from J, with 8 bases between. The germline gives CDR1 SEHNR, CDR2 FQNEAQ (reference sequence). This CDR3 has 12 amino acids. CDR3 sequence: CASRMWADTQYF. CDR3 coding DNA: TGTGCCAGCAGAATGTGGGCAGATACGCAGTATTTT.